This TCR beta chain was found in a study of tumor-infiltrating lymphocytes in primary liver carcinoma. Whole-study context: The neoplasms were of stage T1-T3 N0M0, with dimensions of roughly 4.2 to 10 cm across. Samples produced roughly 3.5 to 7.5 million productive TCRbeta reads, comparable across tissue types.

As concerns this clonotype: The antigen is unknown. A much larger clone lies a single base off, so this may be a read error.

Findings and limits, study-wide: Found in all five tumor regions were only about 7-25% of top clones.

Germline loops: CDR1 SEHNR, CDR2 FQNEAQ (reference sequence). The CDR3 loop spans 13 amino acids. TCR beta cDNA was prepared out of 500 ng total RNA by means of a constant-region primer. Three nested multiplex PCR rounds, a slightly modified ARM-PCR method, built the TCR beta libraries. A C-beta reverse primer and TRBV1-TRBV30 forward primers served in each of the first two PCR rounds, at 10 cycles apiece. One entry per CDR3 protein, called by TCRdb with MiXCR from the multiplex PCR reads. The data show some 110,000 distinct CDR3 sequences, 64% seen once. Between about 17 and 34 mg of unsorted bulk tissue served as the source from which RNA and DNA were co-extracted.

The sequenced material came from liver tumor tissue from sampling region 3. The subset denotes: tumor region T3, left-lateral pole. This TCR came from a woman between 55 and 75 years old with primary liver carcinoma and hepatitis B virus infection. The chain links TRBV7-9 to TRBJ2-7; D is ambiguous. Here the CDR3 DNA reads TGTACCAGCAGCTTACTCCCTACATACGAGCAGTACTTC. This codes for CTSSLLPTYEQYF.